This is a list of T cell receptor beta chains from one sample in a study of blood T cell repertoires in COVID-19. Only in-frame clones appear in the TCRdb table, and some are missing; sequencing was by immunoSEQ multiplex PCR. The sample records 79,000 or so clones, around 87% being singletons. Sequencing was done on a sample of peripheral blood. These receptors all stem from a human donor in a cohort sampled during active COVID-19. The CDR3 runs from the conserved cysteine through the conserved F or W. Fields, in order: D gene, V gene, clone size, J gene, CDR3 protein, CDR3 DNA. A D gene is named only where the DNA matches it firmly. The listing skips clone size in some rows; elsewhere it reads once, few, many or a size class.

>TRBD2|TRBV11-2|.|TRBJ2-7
CASSSRGAAGSYEQYF
TGTGCCAGCAGCTCCCGAGGGGCAGCGGGATCTTACGAGCAGTACTTC
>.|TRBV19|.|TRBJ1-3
CASTRGAGNTIYF
TGTGCCAGTACCCGAGGAGCTGGAAACACCATATATTTT
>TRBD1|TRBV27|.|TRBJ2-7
CATGTDPYVEQYF
TGTGCCACCGGGACAGACCCTTACGTGGAGCAGTACTTC
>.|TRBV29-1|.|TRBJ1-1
CSVRAGNTEAFF
TGCAGCGTGCGGGCCGGGAACACTGAAGCTTTCTTT
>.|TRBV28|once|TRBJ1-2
CASSLGGGLTNYGYTF
TGTGCCAGCAGTTTGGGGGGGGGCCTCACTAACTATGGCTACACCTTC
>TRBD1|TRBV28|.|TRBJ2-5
CASSLNRGQYF
TGTGCCAGCAGTTTAAACAGGGGCCAGTACTTC
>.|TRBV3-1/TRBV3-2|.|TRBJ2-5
CASSQQIQETQYF
TGTGCCAGCAGCCAGCAGATTCAAGAGACCCAGTACTTC
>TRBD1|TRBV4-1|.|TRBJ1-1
CASSRQGYTEAFF
TGCGCCAGCAGTCGACAGGGATATACTGAAGCTTTCTTT
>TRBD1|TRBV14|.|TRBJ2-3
CASSPGQAYTDTQYF
TGTGCCAGCAGCCCGGGACAGGCATACACAGATACGCAGTATTTT
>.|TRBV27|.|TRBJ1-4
CASRTAGFDEKLFF
TGTGCCAGCAGGACGGCAGGTTTTGATGAAAAACTGTTTTTT
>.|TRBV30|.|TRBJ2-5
CAWVSSLETQYF
TGTGCCTGGGTTTCGAGCTTGGAGACCCAGTACTTC